Below are 12 T cell receptor beta chains sequenced from a single sample in a study of shared clonotypes between healthy human individuals. The data were produced by immunoSEQ multiplex PCR, yet TCRdb's version contains in-frame clones alone and is incomplete. The sample holds about 1 million clones, around 74% seen once. Material: memory CD4+ T cells sorted from blood. Subset reported: CD45RA-negative fraction. The receptors come from a man between 18 and 29 years old in good health.

The chain carries TRBV7-9 and TRBJ2-3, with 14 bases identical to TRBD2. The germline CDR1 and CDR2 sequences are SEHNR and FQNEAQ (reference sequence). The CDR3 is 15 amino acids. After removal of 6 bases from V and 1 base from J, the junction contained 0 bases not matched to a gene. The CDR3 is CASRGLAGGTDTQYF. CDR3 DNA sequence: TGTGCCAGCAGGGGACTAGCGGGAGGCACAGATACGCAGTATTTT.

In the case of this clone: One end of the junction fails to match germline, which may point to a read error. The chain combines TRBV4-2 with TRBJ1-6; D gene ambiguous. The germline gives CDR1 LGHNA, CDR2 YNFKEQ. CDR3 size: 14 residues. The CDR3 sequence is CASSQVVEGSPLYF. CDR3 coding DNA: TGTGCCAGCAGCCAAGTGGTAGAGGGTTCACCCCTCTACTTT.

This chain joins TRBV20-1 and TRBJ2-5; D is unclear. The assigned J gene may be wrong: the sequence end matches TRBJ2-7 better. The CDR3 spans 11 residues. The germline gives CDR1 DFQATT, CDR2 SNEGSKA (reference sequence). The CDR3 DNA follows: TGCAGTGCTAGGCTCTCGTCCGAGCAGTACTTC. This gives the protein CSARLSSEQYF.

This chain connects TRBV2 to TRBJ1-5; 7 bases fit TRBD1. CDR1 and CDR2 (germline): SNHLY, FYNNEI. V trimming: 6 bases; J trimming: 2 bases; junction bases outside the gene matches: 10. The CDR3 is made up of 16 amino acids. DNA of the CDR3: TGTGCCAGCAGGGGACAGTCTAGGGGCGGCAATCAGCCCCAGCATTTT. It yields the protein CASRGQSRGGNQPQHF.

V is TRBV27 and J is TRBJ1-6; 7 bases line up with TRBD1. V dropped 4 bases and J dropped 8; count of bases not matched to a gene: 8. Per germline, CDR1 MNHEY and CDR2 SMNVEV (reference sequence). The CDR3 runs 15 residues. The DNA of the CDR3 is TGTGCCAGCAGTTGGAGGGGGCGCGGGGATTCACCCCTCCACTTT. Translated, it gives CASSWRGRGDSPLHF.

The chain recombines TRBV6-5 with TRBJ2-5; 9 bases match TRBD1. The CDR3 runs 15 residues. CDR1 is MNHEY and CDR2 is SVGAGI in the germline V gene. V lost 6 bases to trimming and J lost 5 bases; unmatched junction nucleotides: 10. In DNA, the CDR3 is TGTGCCAGCAGGCCAGACAGGGGGGGTGTGGAGACCCAGTACTTC. Translated, it gives CASRPDRGGVETQYF.

The V call is TRBV19, the J call TRBJ1-6; a possible D gene is TRBD1 (6 bases). Trimming shortened V by 7 bases and J by 7 bases, and 14 bases separated the two germline ends. This CDR3 comprises 14 residues. In germline, CDR1 is LNHDA, CDR2 SQIVND (reference sequence). The CDR3 sequence is CASTTGTWNSPLHF. CDR3 sequence (DNA): TGTGCCAGTACAACCGGGACATGGAATTCACCCCTCCACTTT.

The chain has TRBV30 and TRBJ2-5; D perhaps matches TRBD1 (6 bases). Germline V CDR1 and CDR2: GTSNPN, SVGIG (reference sequence). V dropped 0 bases and J dropped 3 bases, with 14 bases sitting between them. The CDR3 contains 15 residues. This chain's CDR3 is CAWSVAPGQKETQYF. The CDR3 DNA follows: TGTGCCTGGAGTGTAGCCCCCGGACAGAAAGAGACCCAGTACTTC.

The chain links TRBV19 to TRBJ1-5; D ambiguous. The CDR3 sequence is 15 residues long. The germline V gene encodes CDR1 LNHDA and CDR2 SQIVND (reference sequence). Trimming pared 1 base from V and 6 bases from J, leaving 13 bases between. This chain's CDR3 is CASSIVAEVGQPQHF. CDR3 nucleotide sequence: TGTGCCAGTAGTATAGTGGCAGAGGTGGGTCAGCCCCAGCATTTT.

The chain employs TRBV11-2 and TRBJ2-7, with 10 positions matching TRBD2. The V and J ends lost 4 bases and 7 bases, in that order; junction bases with no gene match: 7. CDR1 is SGHAT and CDR2 is FQNNGV in the germline V gene. The CDR3 is 14 amino acids. In DNA form, the CDR3 reads TGTGCCAGCAGCTCAAGCGGGGGGGCGGGAGAGCAGTACTTC. As protein: CASSSSGGAGEQYF.

The chain has TRBV28 and TRBJ2-3; D is possibly TRBD1 (6 bases). Germline loops: CDR1 MDHEN, CDR2 SYDVKM. V was shortened by 7 bases and J by 6 bases, with 8 bases between the two germline ends. There are 11 residues in the CDR3. The DNA for the CDR3 is TGTGCCAGCAAGGGGGAGGATACGCAGTATTTT. It translates to CASKGEDTQYF. Filled out from reference TRBV28 and TRBJ2-3, the complete variable domain reads DVKVTQSSRYLVKRTGEKVFLECVQDMDHENMFWYRQDPGLGLRLIYFSYDVKMKEKGDIPEGYSVSREKKERFSLILESASTNQTSMYLCASKGEDTQYFGPGTRLTVL.

This clone appeared a few times. Likely a read error: the CDR3 ends without its conserved phenylalanine or tryptophan. Because the CDR3's place on the DNA is in doubt, the DNA is left out and the CDR3 is given as listed by TCRdb. The chain has TRBV12-2 and TRBJ2-7; the DNA was not used to check the table's D call, TRBD2. TRBV12-2 is described as a pseudogene. The CDR3 length equals 8 residues, ends included. CDR3 region: CASRWVGN.